The T cell receptor beta chain described here comes from a study of shared clonotypes between healthy human individuals. Study-wide points: Only blood was sampled; tissue repertoires likely differ.

Assay runs were performed at deep level. Sequencing was performed with immunoSEQ multiplex PCR; in TCRdb, only in-frame clones are kept and a portion is missing. The repertoire holds about 450,000 clones, with roughly three quarters as singletons. With respect to this clone: Its cognate antigen is unknown.

The CDR3 sequence is 17 residues long. Looked up from germline, CDR1 is LNHDA and CDR2 is SQIVND (reference sequence). V was clipped by 6 bases and J by 0 bases; unmatched bases: 11. Donors had no recently reported acute infections or vaccinations and were HIV-negative. Among the donors, all were Caucasian adults who lived in Nashville, Tennessee. The V and J genes are TRBV19 and TRBJ2-7; TRBD2 aligns across 10 bases. The receptor's source is a woman aged 35 to 49 in good health. Some clones in this sample may be carry-over from other donors' samples. The material sequenced was PBMCs. CDR3 region: CASSSTPGLANSYEQYF. The CDR3 nucleotides read TGTGCCAGTAGCTCAACACCGGGACTAGCGAACTCCTACGAGCAGTACTTC.